What follows describes a single TCR beta chain. It has no known antigen specificity. No quality values exist for individual bases; no much larger clone is one base distant. This entry is derived from a study of T cell responses to AZD1222 COVID-19 vaccine (TCRdb year 2021). At the level of the whole study: Because spike-specific TCR depth and breadth did not differ between the two schedules, AZD1222 recipients who got a second dose at roughly 4 weeks were pooled with those who got a second dose at roughly 12 weeks. TCR sequencing was performed for 230 to 250 trial participants, of whom around 200 were given two doses of AZD1222 and around 26 were given two doses of MenACWY control vaccine. Trial participants were enrolled into age subgroups of 18-55, 56-69 and 70-plus years, which contained about 150, 27 and 61 TCR-sequenced participants, respectively. General findings and caveats noted by the study authors: No day 14 peak-response samples were available, so repertoires were characterized only after the peak T cell response. Nearly half of unique spike-specific TCRs reportedly recognized epitopes outside regions mutated in the B.1.351 and B.1.1.7 variants. A significant rise in spike-specific TCR breadth and depth was observed after two AZD1222 doses relative to day 0 and relative to MenACWY recipients. In the small 56-69-year group, the increase in depth fell short of significance, most likely because of low power. Participants were mostly white British, with more females than males. The authors suggested clonal diversity may have been underestimated. The vaccine-associated CD4 TCRs covered the entire spike protein, and the dominant responses fell in regions 160-218 and 743-854. Conclusions about previously exposed vaccinees are limited, since just a handful of AZD1222 recipients were seropositive for SARS-CoV-2 at baseline.

The CDR3 regions of human TCRbeta chains were subjected to immunosequencing. The paper's data handling went like this. TCRs in the repertoires were matched against a reference library of SARS-CoV-2-specific TCRs that had been generated with the MIRA antigen-specificity platform. Breadth meant the fraction of unique TCRs that were SARS-CoV-2-associated, whereas depth meant the fraction of total T cells that were SARS-CoV-2-associated. Each spike-specific TCR was assigned to its reactive spike region and to a CD4 or CD8 class using the MIRA data. Log10-transformed breadth and depth values were compared by one-way ANOVA with Sidak's multiple comparisons tests. TCRdb limited this immuneACCESS table to in-frame rearrangements with V and J called. A share of clones is missing; checked studies link under half to unresolved V genes, and the rest is unexplained. V and J calls and clone size are as listed in that table; D and trimming were resolved from the DNA. The sample table lists more than 140,000 clones, around 91% of them with a count of one. About 5% of the sample lies in the top ten.

Interpreted using the paper, the time point label stands for: baseline before first vaccination. Samples from vaccinated people were obtained from the UK trials COV001 and COV002, which included a single-blind randomized controlled phase 2/3 trial of AZD1222 (ChAdOx1 nCoV-19) in healthy adults. For TCRbeta chain sequencing, PBMC samples were collected from trial participants at day 0 and at day 28 after the second dose. Counted from cysteine to phenylalanine, this CDR3 has 14 amino acids. Solely the CDR3 DNA is kept, with 42 bases framed from the first base. From V the trimming removes 7 bases and from J it removes 7 bases, while the gene matches leave 7 bases of the junction unaccounted for. The germline V gene specifies SNHLY as CDR1 and FYNNEI as CDR2.

Sample: peripheral blood, taken on day 0 of AZD1222 vaccination. The V and J segments used are TRBV2 and TRBJ1-2, and TRBD1 aligns with 12 junction nucleotides. The TCR comes from an adult in good health. The sequenced DNA is TGTGCCAGCAACAAGGGACAGGGGGCAAGTGGCTACACCTTC. Its amino acids are CASNKGQGASGYTF.